The entry below gives a single T cell receptor beta chain sequence along with its context. Its antigen is unknown. No much larger clone is present one base from it, and per-base qualities are unavailable. The data are from a study of radiotherapy plus CTLA-4 blockade in lung cancer (dated by TCRdb to 2016 to 2019). In terms of the full investigation: Objective responses were observed in 15% to 20% of enrolled patients, and disease control was achieved in 25% to 35%.

Library generation was performed with the immunoSEQ multiplex PCR assay. TCRdb took over this immuneACCESS table, retaining in-frame rearrangements with V and J assigned. Such tables are incomplete; in checked studies, under half of the missing clones stem from an unresolved V gene, and the remainder is unexplained. The sample includes tens of thousands of clones, with 79% observed a single time. The top ten hold roughly a tenth of the sample. The study at large found these results: Increased serum interferon-beta after radiation, together with early dynamic changes in blood T cell clones, were reported to be the strongest predictors of response. After treatment with radiotherapy and ipilimumab, TCR clones that originated in tumors expanded in peripheral blood.

The study evaluated CTLA-4 blockade (ipilimumab) given together with focal radiation therapy in patients who had chemo-refractory metastatic non-small-cell lung cancer. The TCR sequence derives from a human donor with non-small cell lung cancer who had a complete response to radiotherapy plus ipilimumab. The input for sequencing was peripheral blood, taken from a patient treated with radiotherapy plus ipilimumab.

The CDR3 here reads CASSSPTYEQYV. The sequenced DNA is TGTGCCAGCAGTTCCCCAACCTACGAGCAGTACGTC. The chain is made from TRBV28 and TRBJ2-7; the D gene assignment is ambiguous. A distance of 6 bases separates the germline ends of V and J, which lose 4 bases and 2 bases respectively. The germline V gene encodes CDR1 MDHEN and CDR2 SYDVKM. Counted from cysteine to valine, this CDR3 has 12 amino acids. The read is trimmed to its CDR3 DNA, 36 bases read in frame from base 1.